The T cell receptor beta chain described here comes from a study of OX40 agonist ivuxolimab in advanced cancers. The overall study: In three patients, partial responses were observed, one with hepatocellular carcinoma and two with cutaneous melanoma.

The germline V gene encodes CDR1 SGHRS and CDR2 YFSETQ. Between the trimmed V and J ends, which lost 1 base and 3 bases, there was a span of 10 bases. The CDR3 is 14 residues long. Sampling of blood occurred at baseline, cycle 4 day 1, and cycle 7 day 1. Regarding this clone: Its antigen is not identified.

The assay was immunoSEQ multiplex PCR, and TCRdb's table has in-frame clones only and misses some. Of tens of thousands of clones listed, 80% to 90% are singletons. General study results and limits: CD8+ T cells were the subset that, on average, had more expanded clones than CD4+.

This receptor was identified in an adult with an advanced solid tumor such as melanoma, head and neck, liver or kidney cancer. This specimen was CD4+ or CD8+ T cells sorted from blood, taken in a trial of the OX40 agonist ivuxolimab. This chain joins TRBV5-1 and TRBJ1-1, with a tentative D call TRBD1 (6 bases). CDR3 coding DNA: TGCGCCAGCAGCTTGTACGGGGGGCACACTGAAGCTTTCTTT. This encodes CASSLYGGHTEAFF.